This entry lists 21 T cell receptor beta chains sequenced from one sample in a study of blood T cell repertoires in COVID-19. Produced via immunoSEQ multiplex PCR; TCRdb's table is partial and in-frame only. Of under 350,000 clones detected, roughly 90% appear once; the ten largest clones hold roughly 7.3%. The material sequenced was peripheral blood. These receptors originate from a woman in her twenties or thirties with COVID-19, enrolled during active disease.

This clone was seen just once. J is TRBJ2-1 and V is TRBV6-5; TRBD2 matches 8 bases. Germline V CDR1 and CDR2: MNHEY, SVGAGI. Trimming removed 4 bases from V and 6 bases from J; junction bases left unmatched: 5. CDR3 size: 14 residues. For the CDR3, the DNA is TGTGCCAGCAGTTCCGGGACTAGTATCAATGAGCAGTTCTTC. Protein: CASSSGTSINEQFF.

This clone was detected only once. No DNA is shown, since the ends of the CDR3 on it are uncertain; the CDR3 is the one TCRdb lists. The rearrangement uses TRBV5-6 and TRBJ2-2; no DNA check was done on the table's D call, TRBD1. The CDR3 is 16 amino acids long, termini counted. The germline V gene encodes CDR1 SGHDT and CDR2 YYEEEE. The CDR3 loop is CASSLVLAQGVGELFF.

The chain joins TRBV9 to TRBJ1-6; 9 positions match TRBD1. Germline values: CDR1 SGDLS, CDR2 YYNGEE. This CDR3 comprises 15 residues. V shed 4 bases, J shed 9 bases, and the junction held 8 bases outside the gene matches. The CDR3, as DNA: TGTGCCAGCAGCTCAACGGGACAGGGCTTTTCACCCCTCCACTTT. Protein: CASSSTGQGFSPLHF.

The rearrangement joins TRBV13 to TRBJ2-2; D is possibly TRBD2 (6 bases). Per the germline V gene, CDR1 is PRHDT and CDR2 is FYEKMQ (reference sequence). This CDR3 spans 17 amino acids. V lost 2 bases to trimming and J lost 6 bases, with 19 bases between them. Written as DNA, the CDR3 is TGTGCCAGCAGCTTATTCATAGGGTTGGGGGGAGCCGGGGAGCTGTTTTTT. Amino acids: CASSLFIGLGGAGELFF.

The chain uses TRBV30 and TRBJ2-7; no clear D gene. There are 14 residues in the CDR3. Germline values: CDR1 GTSNPN, CDR2 SVGIG (reference sequence). The V and J ends lost 1 base and 0 bases respectively, with 10 bases between them. The CDR3 protein is CAWSDRSSSYEQYF. In DNA, the CDR3 is TGTGCCTGGAGTGACCGGTCAAGCTCCTACGAGCAGTACTTC.

V usage is TRBV18 and J usage is TRBJ1-5, with a weak D call TRBD1 (5 bases). Deletions cut 5 bases from V and 4 bases from J, with 12 bases between. There are 14 residues in the CDR3. Germline loops: CDR1 KGHSH, CDR2 LQKENI. The CDR3 sequence: CASSSTARNQPQHF. CDR3 coding DNA: TGTGCCAGCTCATCGACAGCCCGAAATCAGCCCCAGCATTTT. Full variable domain (remainder filled in from reference TRBV18 and TRBJ1-5): NAGVMQNPRHLVRRRGQEARLRCSPMKGHSHVYWYRQLPEEGLKFMVYLQKENIIDESGMPKERFSAEFPKEGPSILRIQQVVRGDSAAYFCASSSTARNQPQHFGDGTRLSIL.

The chain has TRBV18 and TRBJ2-7; D call uncertain. The CDR3 length is 12 residues. In germline, CDR1 is KGHSH, CDR2 LQKENI. The V and J ends lost 4 bases and 1 base respectively, with 5 bases between them. The DNA for the CDR3 is TGTGCCAGCTCACAACAGTCCTACGAGCAGTACTTC. This codes for CASSQQSYEQYF.

The gene calls are TRBV5-1 and TRBJ2-5; 9 nucleotides match TRBD2. J was trimmed by 2 bases and V by 7 bases; bases with no gene match: 6. The germline V gene has CDR1 SGHRS and CDR2 YFSETQ. The CDR3 covers 14 residues. CDR3 sequence reads: CASGRLAAQETQYF. DNA for the CDR3: TGCGCCAGCGGGAGACTAGCGGCACAAGAGACCCAGTACTTC.

This chain uses TRBV6-5 with TRBJ1-2; 7 bases agree with TRBD1. The CDR3 loop spans 14 amino acids. With V trimmed by 8 bases and J by 4 bases, 10 bases remained unmatched. Germline V gene data show CDR1 as MNHEY and CDR2 as SVGAGI. CDR3 region: CASLDRVSGYGYTF. In DNA, the CDR3 is TGTGCCAGCCTAGACAGGGTATCTGGCTATGGCTACACCTTC.

The chain has TRBV4-1 and TRBJ2-7; 9 bases agree with TRBD2. The CDR3 has 13 residues. J lost 10 bases, V lost 1 base, and 5 bases had no gene match. Germline V gene data show CDR1 as MGHRA and CDR2 as YSYEKL. CDR3 region: CASSQGYSGSQYF. CDR3 nucleotide sequence: TGCGCCAGCAGCCAAGGATATAGCGGGAGTCAGTACTTC.

The chain carries TRBV5-1 and TRBJ1-2; TRBD1 aligns across 7 bases. There are 16 residues in the CDR3. Looked up from germline, CDR1 is SGHRS and CDR2 is YFSETQ. The ends lost 0 bases at V and 1 base at J; junction bases unmatched: 6. This CDR3 reads CASSLVDRRDNYGYTF. CDR3 sequence (DNA): TGCGCCAGCAGCTTGGTGGACAGGAGGGATAACTATGGCTACACCTTC.

CDR3 residues: CASSQRTGGTANYGYTF. The CDR3 DNA is TGCGCCAGCAGCCAGAGGACAGGAGGGACAGCTAACTATGGCTACACCTTC. This chain joins TRBV4-1 and TRBJ1-2, with 7 bases matching TRBD1. The CDR3 length is 17 residues. The germline gives CDR1 MGHRA, CDR2 YSYEKL. Trimming cost V 3 bases and J 0 bases; bases outside gene matches: 10.

The sample holds one count of this clone. The rearrangement uses TRBV10-1 and TRBJ2-2, with D perhaps TRBD1 (5 bases). CDR1 and CDR2 from the germline V gene are WNHNN and SYGVQD (reference sequence). The CDR3 totals 14 residues. Trimming shortened V by 0 bases and J by 6 bases, and 8 bases separated the two germline ends. The CDR3: CASSESRAPGELFF. DNA for the CDR3: TGCGCCAGCAGTGAGTCCAGGGCACCCGGGGAGCTGTTTTTT.

The chain employs TRBV9 and TRBJ1-4, with unresolved D. From germline, CDR1 is SGDLS and CDR2 YYNGEE. V lost 0 bases and J 3 bases, leaving 15 bases between the germline ends. There are 17 residues in the CDR3. The CDR3 DNA reads TGTGCCAGCAGCGTAGAACCCTCGCCGAGGGCTAATGAAAAACTGTTTTTT. Its translation is CASSVEPSPRANEKLFF.

The genes are TRBV6-5 and TRBJ2-7, with no clear D. The CDR3 length is 13 residues. Deletions cut 2 bases from V and 0 bases from J, with 5 bases between. Germline assignment: CDR1 MNHEY and CDR2 SVGAGI. The CDR3 bases are TGTGCCAGCAGTTACACAGTCTCCTACGAGCAGTACTTC. Protein product: CASSYTVSYEQYF.

This clone was seen only once. The chain joins TRBV27 to TRBJ2-2, with 9 bases fitting TRBD1. The CDR3 loop spans 15 amino acids. Per the germline V gene, CDR1 is MNHEY and CDR2 is SMNVEV (reference sequence). With 3 bases clipped from V and 6 bases from J, the junction kept 5 bases outside the gene matches. CDR3 nucleotides: TGTGCCAGCAGTTTCGTGGACAGGGGTTCCGGGGAGCTGTTTTTT. It codes for CASSFVDRGSGELFF.

The chain recombines TRBV4-1 with TRBJ2-1, with 10 bases identical to TRBD2. V shed 1 base and J 4 bases; nucleotides not matched to a gene: 4. Per germline, CDR1 MGHRA and CDR2 YSYEKL. The CDR3 spans 16 residues. In DNA form, the CDR3 reads TGCGCCAGCAGCCAAGGAACTAGCGGGACATACAATGAGCAGTTCTTC. This translates into CASSQGTSGTYNEQFF.

The V gene is TRBV7-9, the J gene TRBJ2-2; D ambiguous. Germline V gene data show CDR1 as SEHNR and CDR2 as FQNEAQ (reference sequence). The CDR3 runs 16 residues. V was trimmed by 5 bases and J by 1 base, leaving 14 bases between them. The chain's CDR3 is CASSHPYRVNTGELFF. The CDR3 region has the DNA TGTGCCAGCAGCCACCCCTACCGCGTGAACACCGGGGAGCTGTTTTTT.

This chain uses TRBV3-1 (or the pseudogene TRBV3-2) with TRBJ2-5; TRBD2 matches at 7 bases. The V gene's germline CDR1 is LGHDT and CDR2 YNNKEL (reference sequence). The CDR3 runs 13 residues. J lost 5 bases, V lost 3 bases, and 3 bases had no gene match. The CDR3 bases are TGTGCCAGCAGCCACGGGGGGTTGGAGACCCAGTACTTC. Protein sequence: CASSHGGLETQYF.

The gene calls are TRBV20-1 and TRBJ2-7, with a weak D call TRBD2 (6 bases). The CDR3 is 14 residues long. Germline lookup yields CDR1 DFQATT and CDR2 SNEGSKA (reference sequence). V lost 3 bases and J lost 1, with 13 bases in between. In nucleotides, the CDR3 is TGCAGTGCTAGTTCACGGGAGAATTCCTACGAGCAGTACTTC. Translated, it gives CSASSRENSYEQYF.

The gene calls are TRBV30 and TRBJ2-1; the D is unclear. The germline gives CDR1 GTSNPN, CDR2 SVGIG (reference sequence). The CDR3 totals 11 residues. Trimming took 4 bases from V and 7 from J, leaving 8 bases between them. The CDR3 loop reads CAWTRRNEQFF. For the CDR3, the DNA is TGTGCCTGGACTCGTAGAAATGAGCAGTTCTTC.